The 24 T cell receptor beta chains listed next were all sequenced from one sample in a study of T cells in Graves' hyperthyroidism and ophthalmopathy. TCR beta CDR3 regions were amplified from RNA. The HTBI set primed first-round TCR CDR3 RT-PCR. MiXCR, run by TCRdb on the multiplex PCR reads, gives a single entry per CDR3 protein. This table holds about 640,000 distinct CDR3 sequences, around 20% found once. The sample was blood. The source of these receptors is a man aged 25-45 years with Graves' ophthalmopathy.

The genes are TRBV10-1 and TRBJ2-7; D uncertain. Trimming cost V 5 bases and J 0 bases, with 14 bases left between them. The CDR3 sequence is 15 residues long. Germline V gene sequence: CDR1 WNHNN, CDR2 SYGVQD (reference sequence). As DNA, the CDR3 is TGCGCCAGCAGTCCCCCCCAGAGGAGCTCCTACGAGCAGTACTTC. It yields the protein CASSPPQRSSYEQYF.

This clonotype was found many times. V gene TRBV12-3 or TRBV12-4 combines with J gene TRBJ2-6; a possible D gene is TRBD1 (6 bases). This CDR3 has 16 amino acids. V was trimmed by 4 bases and J by 2 bases, leaving 12 bases between them. The DNA of the CDR3 is TGTGCCAGCAGTTACACAGGGAAAGCTGGGGCCAACGTCCTGACTTTC. Translated: CASSYTGKAGANVLTF.

This chain links TRBV19 with TRBJ1-5; 9 bases align to TRBD1. Losses at the gene ends were 2 bases for V and 5 bases for J; bases not matched to a gene: 4. There are 15 residues in the CDR3. Looked up from germline, CDR1 is LNHDA and CDR2 is SQIVND (reference sequence). CDR3 sequence reads: CASSIRGDRDQPQHF. CDR3 coding DNA: TGTGCCAGTAGTATAAGAGGGGACAGGGATCAGCCCCAGCATTTT. The full variable domain, rest sourced from reference TRBV19 and TRBJ1-5, is DGGITQSPKYLFRKEGQNVTLSCEQNLNHDAMYWYRQDPGQGLRLIYYSQIVNDFQKGDIAEGYSVSREKKESFPLTVTSAQKNPTAFYLCASSIRGDRDQPQHFGDGTRLSIL.

The V gene is TRBV11-1, the J gene TRBJ1-1; a possible D gene is TRBD1 (6 bases). Germline V gives CDR1 SGHAT, CDR2 FQDESV (reference sequence). The CDR3 totals 15 residues. The germline V and J ends were trimmed by 5 bases and 3 bases, with 16 bases remaining between them. CDR3 sequence: CASSPELGGDTEAFF. CDR3 DNA: TGTGCCAGCAGCCCAGAACTCGGGGGCGACACTGAAGCTTTCTTT.

This clonotype was seen at least ten times. The CDR3 loop is CASSRQNTEAFF. For the CDR3, the DNA is TGTGCCAGCAGTCGACAGAACACTGAAGCTTTCTTT. This sequence joins TRBV6-2 or TRBV6-3 and TRBJ1-1; D not certain. The CDR3 runs to 12 residues. Trimming shortened V by 5 bases and J by 1 base, and 5 bases separated the two germline ends. The V gene's germline CDR1 is MNHEY and CDR2 SVGEGT.

The CDR3 nucleotides are TGTGCCAGCAGTTTTCCAGGGAGCGGCTACACCTTC. The encoded protein is CASSFPGSGYTF. The chain combines TRBV25-1 with TRBJ1-2, with D possibly being TRBD1 (5 bases). The V end lost 5 bases, the J end lost 8 bases, and 12 bases lay between the germline ends. Germline CDR1 and CDR2: MGHDK and SYGVNS. CDR3 size: 12 residues.

In this sample, this clonotype turned up many times. The chain uses TRBV20-1 and TRBJ2-7; the D gene could be TRBD1 or TRBD2 (6 bases each). Germline V CDR1 and CDR2: DFQATT, SNEGSKA (reference sequence). V shed 6 bases and J shed 5 bases, with 20 bases lying between them. The CDR3 is made up of 14 amino acids. The CDR3 spells CSAALGGTLDEQYF. The CDR3 bases are TGCAGTGCGGCGTTAGGGGGGACGCTCGACGAGCAGTACTTC.

This clonotype was seen a handful of times. The rearrangement uses TRBV6-1 and TRBJ2-1; TRBD2 matches 7 bases. Germline CDR1 reads MNHNS; CDR2 reads SASEGT. The V segment lost 7 bases and the J segment 8 bases; nucleotides outside the gene matches: 11. There are 14 residues in the CDR3. CDR3 sequence: CASNQLADWDEQFF. CDR3 DNA sequence: TGTGCCAGCAACCAGCTAGCGGATTGGGATGAGCAGTTCTTC.

This clonotype was seen more than once but under ten times. The V call is TRBV15, the J call TRBJ2-7; TRBD1 matches 8 bases. After removal of 0 bases from V and 0 bases from J, the junction contained 1 base not matched to a gene. The germline V gene encodes CDR1 LNHNV and CDR2 YYDKDF (reference sequence). CDR3 length: 15 residues. This CDR3 is CATSRDTGGSYEQYF. Here the CDR3 DNA reads TGTGCCACCAGCAGAGACACAGGGGGCTCCTACGAGCAGTACTTC. Together with reference TRBV15 and TRBJ2-7, the CDR3 gives the full variable domain: DAMVIQNPRYQVTQFGKPVTLSCSQTLNHNVMYWYQQKSSQAPKLLFHYYDKDFNNEADTPDNFQSRRPNTSFCFLDIRSPGLGDTAMYLCATSRDTGGSYEQYFGPGTRLTVT.

There are many counts of this clonotype. The chain links TRBV5-1 to TRBJ2-1; maybe TRBD1 (6 bases). This CDR3 is 14 amino acids long. Trimming left V 4 bases short and J 5 bases short, with 13 bases between. Germline V lookup: CDR1 SGHRS, CDR2 YFSETQ. The DNA of the CDR3 is TGCGCCAGCAGCCGTAACGGACAGAACAATGAGCAGTTCTTC. Amino acids: CASSRNGQNNEQFF.

This clonotype has a handful of counts. V gene TRBV12-3 or TRBV12-4 combines with J gene TRBJ2-6; D may be TRBD1 (5 bases). V was shortened by 11 bases and J by 1 base, with 15 bases between the two germline ends. This CDR3 spans 15 amino acids. CDR3 protein: CAVIPRASGANVLTF. In DNA, the CDR3 is TGTGCCGTCATACCCAGGGCATCTGGGGCCAACGTCCTGACTTTC.

This clonotype was detected a few times. This chain uses TRBV7-6 with TRBJ2-7, with a possible D match to TRBD1 (6 bases). The CDR3 has 13 residues. The ends were cut back, 5 bases at V and 6 bases at J, with 14 bases in the middle. The germline gives CDR1 SGHVS, CDR2 FNYEAQ. CDR3 bases: TGTGCCAGCAGCGCAACAAACAGGGCCGAGCAGTACTTC. Protein: CASSATNRAEQYF.

This clonotype was found a few times. The chain recombines TRBV12-5 with TRBJ2-2; the match to TRBD2 covers 8 bases. The CDR3 sequence is 15 residues long. V shed 4 bases and J 6 bases; nucleotides not matched to a gene: 7. Per the germline V gene, CDR1 is LGHNT and CDR2 is FRNRAP. The CDR3 nucleotides are TGTGCTAGTGGTTCTAGCGGGCGGGAACCCGGGGAGCTGTTTTTT. Its translation is CASGSSGREPGELFF.

In its sample, this clonotype was seen a few times. The chain carries TRBV14 and TRBJ2-1; D may be TRBD1 (5 bases). CDR1 is SGHDN and CDR2 is FVKESK in the germline V gene. The CDR3 length is 13 residues. The V gene lost 3 bases and the J gene lost 6 bases, with 9 bases spanning the gap. CDR3 protein: CASSQGPPNEQFF. CDR3 DNA: TGTGCCAGCAGCCAGGGGCCCCCCAATGAGCAGTTCTTC.

This chain joins TRBV27 and TRBJ2-5, with 9 nucleotides matching TRBD1. From germline, CDR1 is MNHEY and CDR2 SMNVEV (reference sequence). Trimming cost V 5 bases and J 10 bases; bases outside gene matches: 11. The CDR3 has 14 amino acids. CDR3 DNA: TGTGCCAGCAGTCCGTGGGACAGGGCGGGGGACCAGTACTTC. As protein: CASSPWDRAGDQYF.

This chain links TRBV7-9 with TRBJ2-2, with 7 bases matching TRBD2. The germline gives CDR1 SEHNR, CDR2 FQNEAQ (reference sequence). J was trimmed by 7 bases and V by 1 base; bases with no gene match: 12. The CDR3 totals 17 residues. The CDR3 protein is CASSLGGGSLFFGELFF. The CDR3 DNA reads as TGTGCCAGCAGCTTAGGAGGCGGGAGTCTTTTCTTCGGGGAGCTGTTTTTT.

This clonotype was observed at least ten times. The CDR3 DNA sequence: TGCAGTGCAAATGGACTAGCGGGAGGGCAGATCATAGGTGAGCAGTTCTTC. Translating gives CSANGLAGGQIIGEQFF. The chain carries TRBV20-1 and TRBJ2-1; 15 bases map to TRBD2. The V and J ends lost 6 bases and 9 bases, in that order; junction bases with no gene match: 15. The CDR3 consists of 17 residues. Germline V lookup: CDR1 DFQATT, CDR2 SNEGSKA (reference sequence).

The sample holds many counts of this clonotype. The chain employs TRBV30 and TRBJ2-4; possibly TRBD1 or TRBD2 for D (5 bases each). Trimming left V 6 bases short and J 7 bases short, with 19 bases between. The CDR3 loop spans 14 amino acids. Germline CDR1 reads GTSNPN; CDR2 reads SVGIG (reference sequence). This CDR3 is CACQSTGSGNIQYF. The DNA of the CDR3 is TGTGCCTGTCAGAGTACGGGATCAGGGAACATTCAGTACTTC.

The chain combines TRBV11-2 with TRBJ2-1, with D perhaps assigned TRBD1 or TRBD2 (5 bases each). CDR1 and CDR2 from the germline V gene are SGHAT and FQNNGV. The CDR3 runs to 17 residues. With 6 bases removed from V and 6 bases from J, the gap between germline ends came to 24 bases. CDR3 in DNA: TGTGCCAGCAGTCGGGCCCGGGACCACTATCCGGGCAATGAGCAGTTCTTC. Amino acids: CASSRARDHYPGNEQFF. Complete variable domain (other parts from reference TRBV11-2 and TRBJ2-1): EAGVAQSPRYKIIEKRQSVAFWCNPISGHATLYWYQQILGQGPKLLIQFQNNGVVDDSQLPKDRFSAERLKGVDSTLKIQPAKLEDSAVYLCASSRARDHYPGNEQFFGPGTRLTVL.

This clonotype was seen a few times. V gene TRBV5-1 combines with J gene TRBJ2-7, with D perhaps assigned TRBD1 or TRBD2 (5 bases each). The CDR3 length is 13 residues. CDR1 is SGHRS, CDR2 YFSETQ, per germline. V gave up 0 bases and J gave up 5 bases, with 9 bases separating them. CDR3 in DNA: TGCGCCAGCAGCTTGGGGGGGTTCGACGAGCAGTACTTC. This encodes CASSLGGFDEQYF.

This clonotype was picked up one time. The chain couples TRBV13 to TRBJ1-2; 9 positions agree with TRBD1. The germline V gene encodes CDR1 PRHDT and CDR2 FYEKMQ (reference sequence). V gave up 5 bases and J gave up 8 bases; unmatched junction bases: 9. This CDR3 is built from 14 residues. CDR3 region: CASSLRTGEMGYTF. In nucleotides, the CDR3 is TGTGCCAGCAGCCTTCGGACAGGGGAAATGGGCTACACCTTC.

The V and J genes are TRBV27 and TRBJ2-7; D unresolved. The CDR3 totals 14 residues. Germline assignment: CDR1 MNHEY and CDR2 SMNVEV (reference sequence). The germline V and J ends were trimmed by 3 bases and 0 bases, with 9 bases remaining between them. The CDR3 spells CASSFRPSSYEQYF. CDR3 nucleotides: TGTGCCAGCAGTTTTCGACCCAGCTCCTACGAGCAGTACTTC.

This chain links TRBV12-3 or TRBV12-4 with TRBJ2-7; 9 bases match TRBD1. Trimming took 4 bases from V and 2 from J; bases not matched to a gene: 9. This CDR3 spans 16 amino acids. CDR3 nucleotide sequence: TGTGCCAGCAGTTCTCCGTCACAGGGGGCGGCCTACGAGCAGTACTTC. It codes for CASSSPSQGAAYEQYF.

In this sample, this clonotype turned up a few times. The CDR3, as DNA: TGCGCCAGCAGTGGATATGACCAAACCAAAGGGGACGAGCAGTACTTC. It encodes CASSGYDQTKGDEQYF. V usage is TRBV10-1 and J usage is TRBJ2-7; TRBD1 is a possible D gene (5 bases). The CDR3 covers 16 residues. The V gene lost 4 bases and the J gene lost 5 bases, with 21 bases spanning the gap. CDR1 is WNHNN, CDR2 SYGVQD, per germline (reference sequence).